This TCR beta chain was sequenced in a study of T cells in Graves' hyperthyroidism and ophthalmopathy. The source material, RNA transcripts, was used to amplify TCR beta CDR3 regions. During a first-round RT-PCR of the TCR CDR3, the HTBI primer set was used. TCRdb re-called the multiplex PCR reads through MiXCR, storing one row per CDR3 protein. Of about 640,000 distinct CDR3 sequences listed, more than 20% are singletons. Points on this clonotype: Its antigen remains unidentified.

Findings of the study overall: Ophthalmopathy was predicted by the model a median of approximately 6.6 months ahead of onset. A model of 13 V-J features distinguished ophthalmopathy from stable hyperthyroidism.

Disease lasting under 3 months, a NOSPECS grade of at least 4, and a Clinical Activity Score of at least 3 were features of the ophthalmopathy patients. Each diagnosis drew on symptoms, thyroxine, TRAb, thyroid ultrasound and orbital computed tomography findings. The CDR3 runs to 14 residues. Germline V gives CDR1 SGHTA, CDR2 FQGTGA. J lost 0 bases, V lost 9 bases, and 8 bases had no gene match. The chain links TRBV7-3 to TRBJ2-7; TRBD1 matches 7 bases. Sequences were obtained from blood. The receptor was derived from a man aged 30 to 39 with Graves' ophthalmopathy. The CDR3 is CASSMTGSSYEQYF. CDR3 nucleotide sequence: TGTGCCAGTAGTATGACAGGGAGCTCCTACGAGCAGTACTTC.